This is a list of T cell receptor beta chains from one sample in a study of control samples from healthy donors and cancer patients. Clones were read by immunoSEQ multiplex PCR, and TCRdb kept only the in-frame ones, dropping some. The data contain about 190,000 clones, 91% of them singletons. The sample was blood. The receptors were sampled from a man aged 25 to 40 in good health. Each CDR3 is given with its conserved first and last residue. Each record gives: V gene, J gene, CDR3 protein.

TRBV6-5	TRBJ2-1	CASRRPGTGAGEQFF
TRBV4-1	TRBJ2-1	CASSPGSGTEQFF
TRBV7-8	TRBJ1-1	CASSSRGRGNTEAFF
TRBV3-1/TRBV3-2	TRBJ1-6	CASSLGQSYSPLHF
TRBV2	TRBJ1-2	CASSARWGQDNYGYTF
TRBV6-5	TRBJ2-7	CASREGQASSYEQYF
TRBV29-1	TRBJ2-3	CSVEVPLAGGTDTQYF
TRBV5-1	TRBJ2-3	CASSTGGSTDTQYF
TRBV15	TRBJ1-5	CATSRDTTAFNQPQHF
TRBV6-5	TRBJ1-2	CASRYGQYYGYTF
TRBV3-1/TRBV3-2	TRBJ2-1	CASSHGVKSEQFF